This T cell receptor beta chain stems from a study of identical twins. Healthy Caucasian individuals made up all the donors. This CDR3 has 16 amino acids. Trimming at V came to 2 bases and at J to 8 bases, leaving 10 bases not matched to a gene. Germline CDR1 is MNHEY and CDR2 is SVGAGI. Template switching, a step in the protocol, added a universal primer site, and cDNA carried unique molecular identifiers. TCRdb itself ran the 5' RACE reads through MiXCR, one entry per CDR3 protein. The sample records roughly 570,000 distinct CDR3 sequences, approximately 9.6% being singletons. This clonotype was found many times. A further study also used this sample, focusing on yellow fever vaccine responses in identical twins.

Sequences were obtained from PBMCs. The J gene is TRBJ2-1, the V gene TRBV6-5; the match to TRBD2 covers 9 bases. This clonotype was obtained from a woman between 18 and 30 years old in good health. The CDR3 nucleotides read TGTGCCAGCAGTTACGGCTGGCGGGGGGGCATAGATGAGCAGTTCTTC. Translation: CASSYGWRGGIDEQFF.